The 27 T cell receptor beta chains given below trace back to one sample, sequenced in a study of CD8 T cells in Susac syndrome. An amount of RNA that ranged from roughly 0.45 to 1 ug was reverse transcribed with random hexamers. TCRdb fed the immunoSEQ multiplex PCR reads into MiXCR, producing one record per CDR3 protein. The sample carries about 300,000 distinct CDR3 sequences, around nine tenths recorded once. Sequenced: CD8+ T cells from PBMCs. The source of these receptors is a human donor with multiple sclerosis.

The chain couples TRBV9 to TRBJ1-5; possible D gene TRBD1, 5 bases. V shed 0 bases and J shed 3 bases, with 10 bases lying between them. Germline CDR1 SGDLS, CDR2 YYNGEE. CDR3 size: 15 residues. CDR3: CASSVEGTANQPQHF. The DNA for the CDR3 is TGTGCCAGCAGCGTAGAAGGGACCGCCAATCAGCCCCAGCATTTT.

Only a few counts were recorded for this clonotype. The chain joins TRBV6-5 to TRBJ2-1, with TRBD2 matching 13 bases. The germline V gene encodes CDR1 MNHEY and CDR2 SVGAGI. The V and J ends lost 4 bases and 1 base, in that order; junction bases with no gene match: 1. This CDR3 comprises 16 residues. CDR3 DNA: TGTGCCAGCAGTTGGACTAGCGGGGGATCCTACAATGAGCAGTTCTTC. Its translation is CASSWTSGGSYNEQFF.

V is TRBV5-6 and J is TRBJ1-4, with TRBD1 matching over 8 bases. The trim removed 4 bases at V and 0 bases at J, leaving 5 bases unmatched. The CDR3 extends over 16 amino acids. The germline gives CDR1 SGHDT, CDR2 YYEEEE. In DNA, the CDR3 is TGTGCCAGCAGCCGACTGACAGGGGCAACTAATGAAAAACTGTTTTTT. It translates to CASSRLTGATNEKLFF. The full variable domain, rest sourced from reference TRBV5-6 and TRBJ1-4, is DAGVTQSPTHLIKTRGQQVTLRCSPKSGHDTVSWYQQALGQGPQFIFQYYEEEERQRGNFPDRFSGHQFPNYSSELNVNALLLGDSALYLCASSRLTGATNEKLFFGSGTQLSVL.

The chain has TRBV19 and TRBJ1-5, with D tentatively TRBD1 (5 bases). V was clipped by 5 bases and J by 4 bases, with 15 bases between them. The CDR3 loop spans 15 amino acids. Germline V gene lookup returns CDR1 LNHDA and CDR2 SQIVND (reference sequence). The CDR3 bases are TGTGCCAGTAGTCCCCCTGGGACGGGTAATCAGCCCCAGCATTTT. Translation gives CASSPPGTGNQPQHF.

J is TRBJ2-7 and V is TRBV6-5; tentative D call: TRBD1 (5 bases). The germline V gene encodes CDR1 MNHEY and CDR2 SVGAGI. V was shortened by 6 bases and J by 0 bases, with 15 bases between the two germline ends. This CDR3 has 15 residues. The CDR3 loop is CASSNPRQSSYEQYF. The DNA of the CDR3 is TGTGCCAGCAGCAACCCCCGACAGAGCTCCTACGAGCAGTACTTC.

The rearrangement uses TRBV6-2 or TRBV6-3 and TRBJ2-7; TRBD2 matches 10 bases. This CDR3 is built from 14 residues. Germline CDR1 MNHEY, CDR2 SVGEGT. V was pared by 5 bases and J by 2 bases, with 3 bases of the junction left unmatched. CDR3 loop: CASSEREGPYEQYF. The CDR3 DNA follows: TGTGCCAGCAGTGAGCGGGAGGGCCCCTACGAGCAGTACTTC.

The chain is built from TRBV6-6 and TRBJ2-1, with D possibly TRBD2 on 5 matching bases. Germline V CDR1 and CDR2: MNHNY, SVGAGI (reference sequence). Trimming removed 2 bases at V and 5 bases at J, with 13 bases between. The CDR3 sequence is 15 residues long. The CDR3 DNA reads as TGTGCCAGCAGTTACCTGGAAGAGGGCCACAATGAGCAGTTCTTC. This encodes CASSYLEEGHNEQFF.

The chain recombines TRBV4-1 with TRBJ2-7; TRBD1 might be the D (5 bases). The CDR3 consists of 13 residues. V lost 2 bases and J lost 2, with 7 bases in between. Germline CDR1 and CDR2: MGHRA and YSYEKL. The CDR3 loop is CASSQTTAYEQYF. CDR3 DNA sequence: TGCGCCAGCAGCCAAACGACAGCCTACGAGCAGTACTTC.

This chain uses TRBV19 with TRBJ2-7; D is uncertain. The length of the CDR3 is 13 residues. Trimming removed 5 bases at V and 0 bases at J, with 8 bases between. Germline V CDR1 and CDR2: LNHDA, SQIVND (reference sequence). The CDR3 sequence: CASSWGNSYEQYF. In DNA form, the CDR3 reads TGTGCCAGTAGTTGGGGTAACTCCTACGAGCAGTACTTC. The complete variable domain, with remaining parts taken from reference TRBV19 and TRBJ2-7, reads DGGITQSPKYLFRKEGQNVTLSCEQNLNHDAMYWYRQDPGQGLRLIYYSQIVNDFQKGDIAEGYSVSREKKESFPLTVTSAQKNPTAFYLCASSWGNSYEQYFGPGTRLTVT.

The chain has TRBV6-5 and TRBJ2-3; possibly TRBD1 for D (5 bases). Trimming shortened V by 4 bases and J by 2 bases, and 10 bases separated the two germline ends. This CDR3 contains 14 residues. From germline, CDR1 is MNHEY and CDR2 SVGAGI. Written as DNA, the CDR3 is TGTGCCAGCAGTTCAGGGTGGTCCACAGATACGCAGTATTTT. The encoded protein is CASSSGWSTDTQYF.

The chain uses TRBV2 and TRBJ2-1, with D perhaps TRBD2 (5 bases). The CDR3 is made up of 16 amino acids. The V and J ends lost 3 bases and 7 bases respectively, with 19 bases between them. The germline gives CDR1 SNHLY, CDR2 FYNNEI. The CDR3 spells CASSDGGYDRGNEQFF. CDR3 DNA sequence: TGTGCCAGCAGTGATGGCGGGTATGATCGAGGAAATGAGCAGTTCTTC.

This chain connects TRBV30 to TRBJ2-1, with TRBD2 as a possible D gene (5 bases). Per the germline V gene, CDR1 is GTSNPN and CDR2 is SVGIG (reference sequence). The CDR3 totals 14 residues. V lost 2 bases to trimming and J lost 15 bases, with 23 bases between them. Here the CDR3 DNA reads TGTGCCTGGAGTATACCCTCGGACTCACCACCCCCGTTCTTC. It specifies CAWSIPSDSPPPFF.

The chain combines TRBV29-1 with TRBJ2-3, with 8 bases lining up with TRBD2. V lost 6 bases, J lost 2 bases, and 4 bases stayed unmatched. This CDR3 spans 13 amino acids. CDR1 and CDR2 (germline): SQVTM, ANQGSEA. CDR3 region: CSVDGRATDTQYF. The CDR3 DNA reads TGCAGCGTAGACGGGAGGGCCACAGATACGCAGTATTTT.

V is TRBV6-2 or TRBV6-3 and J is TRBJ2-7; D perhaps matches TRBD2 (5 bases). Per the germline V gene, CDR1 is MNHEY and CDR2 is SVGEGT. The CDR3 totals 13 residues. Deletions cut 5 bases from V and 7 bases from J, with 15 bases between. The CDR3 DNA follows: TGTGCCAGCAGTAAGACTGAAGCGGTGGAGCAGTACTTC. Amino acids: CASSKTEAVEQYF.

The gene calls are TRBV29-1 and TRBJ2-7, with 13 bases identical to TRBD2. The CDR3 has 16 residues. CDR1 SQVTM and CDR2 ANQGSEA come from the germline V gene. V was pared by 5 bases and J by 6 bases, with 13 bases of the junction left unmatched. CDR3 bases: TGCAGCGTTCGTCCCGGGACTAGCGGGATGGCAAGCGAGCAGTACTTC. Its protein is CSVRPGTSGMASEQYF.

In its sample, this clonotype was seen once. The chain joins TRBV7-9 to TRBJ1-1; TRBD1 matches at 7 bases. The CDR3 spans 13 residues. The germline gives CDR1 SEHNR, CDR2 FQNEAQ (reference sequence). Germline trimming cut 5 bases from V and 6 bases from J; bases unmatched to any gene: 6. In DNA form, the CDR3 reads TGTGCCAGCAGCCTGGGGAGGGGGCCTGAAGCTTTCTTT. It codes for CASSLGRGPEAFF. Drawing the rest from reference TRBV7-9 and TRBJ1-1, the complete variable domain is DTGVSQNPRHKITKRGQNVTFRCDPISEHNRLYWYRQTLGQGPEFLTYFQNEAQLEKSRLLSDRFSAERPKGSFSTLEIQRTEQGDSAMYLCASSLGRGPEAFFGQGTRLTVV.

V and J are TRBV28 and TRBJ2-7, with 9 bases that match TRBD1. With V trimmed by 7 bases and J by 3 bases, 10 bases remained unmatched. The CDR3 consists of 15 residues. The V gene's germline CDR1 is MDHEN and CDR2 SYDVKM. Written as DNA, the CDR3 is TGTGCCAGCACCCAACACAGGGGGCTCCACTACGAGCAGTACTTC. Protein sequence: CASTQHRGLHYEQYF.

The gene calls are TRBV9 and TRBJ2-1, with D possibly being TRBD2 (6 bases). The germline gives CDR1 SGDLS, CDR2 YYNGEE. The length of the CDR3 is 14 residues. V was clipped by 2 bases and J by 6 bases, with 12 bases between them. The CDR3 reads CASSVGTQLNEQFF. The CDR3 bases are TGTGCCAGCAGCGTCGGGACTCAACTCAATGAGCAGTTCTTC.

CDR3 protein: CASSLWSGGGNTIYF. The CDR3 nucleotides are TGTGCCAGCAGCTTATGGAGCGGAGGAGGAAACACCATATATTTT. The chain couples TRBV7-2 to TRBJ1-3; D is undetermined. V dropped 2 bases and J dropped 4 bases, with 12 bases sitting between them. The CDR3 is 15 residues long. CDR1 and CDR2 (germline): SGHTA, FQGNSA.

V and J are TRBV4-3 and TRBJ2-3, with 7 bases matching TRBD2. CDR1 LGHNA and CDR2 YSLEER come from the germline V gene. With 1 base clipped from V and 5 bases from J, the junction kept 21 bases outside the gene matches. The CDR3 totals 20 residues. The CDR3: CASSQGQPGPVSGIGDTQYF. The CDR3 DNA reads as TGCGCCAGCAGCCAAGGACAACCTGGACCGGTGAGCGGGATCGGAGATACGCAGTATTTT.

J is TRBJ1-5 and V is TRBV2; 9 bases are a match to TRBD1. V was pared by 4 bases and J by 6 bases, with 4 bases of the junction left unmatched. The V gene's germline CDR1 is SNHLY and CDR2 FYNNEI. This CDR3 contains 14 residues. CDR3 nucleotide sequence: TGTGCCAGCAGTGGAGGGACAGGGTTTCAGCCCCAGCATTTT. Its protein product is CASSGGTGFQPQHF.

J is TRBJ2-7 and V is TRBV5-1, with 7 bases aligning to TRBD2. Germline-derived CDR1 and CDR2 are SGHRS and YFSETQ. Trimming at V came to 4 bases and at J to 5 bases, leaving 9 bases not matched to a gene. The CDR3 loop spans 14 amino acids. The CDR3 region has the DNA TGCGCCAGCAGCCCGGTCGGGGGGTCCGACGAGCAGTACTTC. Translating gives CASSPVGGSDEQYF.

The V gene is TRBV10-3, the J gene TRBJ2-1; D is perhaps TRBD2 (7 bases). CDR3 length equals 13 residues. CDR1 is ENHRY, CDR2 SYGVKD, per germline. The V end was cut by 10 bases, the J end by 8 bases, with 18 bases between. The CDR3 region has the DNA TGTGCCACTGCGGACAGTCTAGCGGATGAGCAGTTCTTC. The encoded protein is CATADSLADEQFF.

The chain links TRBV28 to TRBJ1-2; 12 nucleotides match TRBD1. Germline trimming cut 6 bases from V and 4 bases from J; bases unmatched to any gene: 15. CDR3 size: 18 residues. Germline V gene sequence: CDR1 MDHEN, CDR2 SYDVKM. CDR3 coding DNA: TGTGCCAGCAGCTCCCCACCGGGACAGGGGGCCCCGGGCTATGGCTACACCTTC. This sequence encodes CASSSPPGQGAPGYGYTF.

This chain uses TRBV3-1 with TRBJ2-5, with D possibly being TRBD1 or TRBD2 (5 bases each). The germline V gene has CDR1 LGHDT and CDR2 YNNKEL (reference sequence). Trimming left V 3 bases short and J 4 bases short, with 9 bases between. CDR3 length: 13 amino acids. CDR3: CASSQQRGETQYF. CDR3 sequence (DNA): TGTGCCAGCAGCCAGCAGAGGGGAGAGACCCAGTACTTC.

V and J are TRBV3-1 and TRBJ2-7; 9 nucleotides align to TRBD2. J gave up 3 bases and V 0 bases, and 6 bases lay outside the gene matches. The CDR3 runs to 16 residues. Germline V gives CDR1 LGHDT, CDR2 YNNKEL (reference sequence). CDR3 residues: CASSQETSGFGYEQYF. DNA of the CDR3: TGTGCCAGCAGCCAAGAGACTAGCGGATTTGGCTACGAGCAGTACTTC.

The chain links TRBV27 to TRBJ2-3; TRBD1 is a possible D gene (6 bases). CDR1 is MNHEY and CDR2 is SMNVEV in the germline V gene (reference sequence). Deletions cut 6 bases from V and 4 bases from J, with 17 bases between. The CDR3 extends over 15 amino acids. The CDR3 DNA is TGTGCCAGCAGGGACAGTTTAGGGAGCGCAGATACGCAGTATTTT. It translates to CASRDSLGSADTQYF.